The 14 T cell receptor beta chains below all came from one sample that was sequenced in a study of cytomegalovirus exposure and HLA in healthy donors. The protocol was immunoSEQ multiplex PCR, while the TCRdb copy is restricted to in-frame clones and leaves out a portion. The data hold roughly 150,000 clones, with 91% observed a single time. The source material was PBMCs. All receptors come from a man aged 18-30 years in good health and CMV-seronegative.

The CDR3: CASRSNGARETQYF. The CDR3 DNA reads TGTGCCAGCAGGTCTAATGGGGCCAGGGAGACCCAGTACTTC. The gene calls are TRBV2 and TRBJ2-5; TRBD1 is a possible D gene (5 bases). The CDR3 covers 14 residues. V was pared by 6 bases and J by 5 bases, with 16 bases between. The germline gives CDR1 SNHLY, CDR2 FYNNEI.

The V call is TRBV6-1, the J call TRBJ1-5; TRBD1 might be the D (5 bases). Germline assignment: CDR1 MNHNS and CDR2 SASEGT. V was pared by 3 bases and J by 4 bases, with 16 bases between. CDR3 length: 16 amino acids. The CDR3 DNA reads TGTGCCAGCAGTGACTGGGTGACAGAGCGAAATCAGCCCCAGCATTTT. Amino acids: CASSDWVTERNQPQHF.

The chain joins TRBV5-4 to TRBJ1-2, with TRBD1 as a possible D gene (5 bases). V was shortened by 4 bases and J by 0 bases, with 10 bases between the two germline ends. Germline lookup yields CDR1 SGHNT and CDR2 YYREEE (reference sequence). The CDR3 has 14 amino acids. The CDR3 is CASSREGPNYGYTF. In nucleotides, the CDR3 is TGTGCCAGCAGCCGGGAGGGGCCTAACTATGGCTACACCTTC. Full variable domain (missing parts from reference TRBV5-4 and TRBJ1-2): ETGVTQSPTHLIKTRGQQVTLRCSSQSGHNTVSWYQQALGQGPQFIFQYYREEENGRGNFPPRFSGLQFPNYSSELNVNALELDDSALYLCASSREGPNYGYTFGSGTRLTVV.

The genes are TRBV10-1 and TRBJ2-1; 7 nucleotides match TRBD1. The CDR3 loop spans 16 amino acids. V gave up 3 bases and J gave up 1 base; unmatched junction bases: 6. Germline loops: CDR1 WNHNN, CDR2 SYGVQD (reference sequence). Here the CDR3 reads CASSDLRDSSYNEQFF. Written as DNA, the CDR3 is TGCGCCAGCAGTGATCTCCGGGACAGTTCCTACAATGAGCAGTTCTTC.

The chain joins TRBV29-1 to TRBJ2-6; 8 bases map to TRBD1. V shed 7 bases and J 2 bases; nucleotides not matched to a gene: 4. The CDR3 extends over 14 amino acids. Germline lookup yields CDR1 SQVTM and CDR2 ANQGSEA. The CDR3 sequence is CSALTGAGANVLTF. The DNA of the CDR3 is TGCAGCGCCCTGACAGGGGCTGGGGCCAACGTCCTGACTTTC.

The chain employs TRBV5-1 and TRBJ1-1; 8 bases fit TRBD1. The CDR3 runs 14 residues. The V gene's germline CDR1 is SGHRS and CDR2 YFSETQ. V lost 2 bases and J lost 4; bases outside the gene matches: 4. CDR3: CASSFRGQGTEAFF. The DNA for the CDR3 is TGCGCCAGCAGCTTCAGGGGGCAGGGCACTGAAGCTTTCTTT. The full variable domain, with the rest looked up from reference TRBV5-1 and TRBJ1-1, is KAGVTQTPRYLIKTRGQQVTLSCSPISGHRSVSWYQQTPGQGLQFLFEYFSETQRNKGNFPGRFSGRQFSNSRSEMNVSTLELGDSALYLCASSFRGQGTEAFFGQGTRLTVV.

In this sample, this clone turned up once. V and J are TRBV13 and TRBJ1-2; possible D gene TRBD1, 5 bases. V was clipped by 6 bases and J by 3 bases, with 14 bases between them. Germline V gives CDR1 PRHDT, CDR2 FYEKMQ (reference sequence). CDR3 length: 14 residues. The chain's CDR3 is CASRESGRDYGYTF. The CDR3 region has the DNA TGTGCCAGCAGAGAATCGGGCAGGGACTATGGCTACACCTTC.

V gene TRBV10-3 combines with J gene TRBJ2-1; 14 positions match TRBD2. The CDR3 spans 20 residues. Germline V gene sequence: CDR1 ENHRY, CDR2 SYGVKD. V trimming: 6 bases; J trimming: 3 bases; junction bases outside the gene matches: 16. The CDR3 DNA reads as TGTGCCATCAGCACCCTCCCCGGGACTAGCGGGAGTGAGGGCTACAATGAGCAGTTCTTC. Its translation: CAISTLPGTSGSEGYNEQFF.

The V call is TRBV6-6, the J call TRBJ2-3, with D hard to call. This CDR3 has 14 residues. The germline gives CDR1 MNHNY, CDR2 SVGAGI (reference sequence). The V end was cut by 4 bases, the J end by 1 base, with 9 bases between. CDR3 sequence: CASSLSGRTDTQYF. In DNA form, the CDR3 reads TGTGCCAGCAGTTTGTCGGGTCGCACAGATACGCAGTATTTT.

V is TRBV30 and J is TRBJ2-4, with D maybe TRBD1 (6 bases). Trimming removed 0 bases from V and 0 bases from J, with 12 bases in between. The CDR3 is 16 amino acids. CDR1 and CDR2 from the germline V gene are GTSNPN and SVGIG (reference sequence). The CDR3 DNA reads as TGTGCCTGGAGTGTAGTTCGGGACATAGCCAAAAACATTCAGTACTTC. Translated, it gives CAWSVVRDIAKNIQYF. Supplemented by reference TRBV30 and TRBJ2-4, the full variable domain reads SQTIHQWPATLVQPVGSPLSLECTVEGTSNPNLYWYRQAAGRGLQLLFYSVGIGQISSEVPQNLSASRPQDRQFILSSKKLLLSDSGFYLCAWSVVRDIAKNIQYFGAGTRLSVL.

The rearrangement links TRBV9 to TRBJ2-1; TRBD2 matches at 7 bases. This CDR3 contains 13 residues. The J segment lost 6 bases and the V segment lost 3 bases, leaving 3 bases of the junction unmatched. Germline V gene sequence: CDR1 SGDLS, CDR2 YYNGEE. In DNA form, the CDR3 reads TGTGCCAGCAGCGGGACTAGTTCCAATGAGCAGTTCTTC. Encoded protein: CASSGTSSNEQFF.

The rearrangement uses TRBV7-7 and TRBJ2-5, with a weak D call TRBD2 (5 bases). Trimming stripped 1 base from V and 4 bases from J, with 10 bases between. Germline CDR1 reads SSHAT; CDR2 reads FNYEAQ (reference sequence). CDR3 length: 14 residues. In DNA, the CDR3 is TGTGCCAGCAGCTTAGTTGGCGGGCCAGAGACCCAGTACTTC. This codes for CASSLVGGPETQYF.

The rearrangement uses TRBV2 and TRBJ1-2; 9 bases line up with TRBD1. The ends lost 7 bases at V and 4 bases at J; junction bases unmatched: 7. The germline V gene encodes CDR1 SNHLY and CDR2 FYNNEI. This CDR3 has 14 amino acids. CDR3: CASIGGQGGYGYTF. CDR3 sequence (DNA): TGTGCCAGCATTGGGGGACAGGGCGGCTATGGCTACACCTTC.

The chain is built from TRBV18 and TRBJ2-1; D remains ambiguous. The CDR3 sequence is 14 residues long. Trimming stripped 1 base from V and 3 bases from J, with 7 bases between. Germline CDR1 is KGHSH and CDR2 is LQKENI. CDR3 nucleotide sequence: TGTGCCAGCTCACCACTTTCAGACTACAATGAGCAGTTCTTC. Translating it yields CASSPLSDYNEQFF.